The 28 T cell receptor beta chains presented below share a single source sample, sequenced in a study of CD8+CD57+ T cells in acquired aplastic anemia. Patients who underwent sequencing had shown CD8+CD57+ cell expansion by flow cytometry. Genomic DNA, the template, was used for profiling of the TCR beta VDJ and CDR3. TCRdb passed the reads through MiXCR, listing each CDR3 protein once. The table shows approximately 180,000 distinct CDR3 sequences, with 63% occurring only once. The source material was sorted CD4+, CD8+, or CD8+CD57+ T cells (not recorded which) from PBMCs. These receptors came from a human donor with aplastic anemia.

To note about this clonotype: With a much larger clone just one base away, this may be a read error. The chain combines TRBV6-1 with TRBJ1-1, with D possibly being TRBD1 (5 bases). The germline V gene has CDR1 MNHNS and CDR2 SASEGT. The CDR3 extends over 15 amino acids. This chain's CDR3 is CASSVGDFGNTKAFF. The CDR3 DNA follows: TGTGCCAGCTCGGTGGGGGATTTTGGGAACACTAAAGCTTTCTTT.

CDR3 loop: CSAYSRDRGYYEQYF. The CDR3 DNA is TGCAGTGCTTACTCCCGGGACAGGGGATACTACGAGCAGTACTTC. The chain couples TRBV20-1 to TRBJ2-7; TRBD1 agrees at 10 bases. The CDR3 is 15 residues long. Germline V gives CDR1 DFQATT, CDR2 SNEGSKA (reference sequence). V lost 5 bases, J lost 3 bases, and 10 bases stayed unmatched.

The V call is TRBV2, the J call TRBJ2-3; 8 positions match TRBD1. Per germline, CDR1 SNHLY and CDR2 FYNNEI. This CDR3 has 15 amino acids. The V gene end was trimmed by 7 bases and the J gene end by 0 bases; junction bases not matched to a gene: 6. In DNA, the CDR3 is TGTGCCAGCACTTGGGACAGGTCCAGCACAGATACGCAGTATTTT. Its translation is CASTWDRSSTDTQYF. The whole variable domain, remainder taken from reference TRBV2 and TRBJ2-3, is EPEVTQTPSHQVTQMGQEVILRCVPISNHLYFYWYRQILGQKVEFLVSFYNNEISEKSEIFDDQFSVERPDGSNFTLKIRSTKLEDSAMYFCASTWDRSSTDTQYFGPGTRLTVL.

In the case of this clonotype: At one of its ends the junction is not consistent with the germline gene, which may arise from a read error. The chain uses TRBV5-6 and TRBJ2-7, with a tentative D call TRBD1 (6 bases). The CDR3 is 14 amino acids. In germline, CDR1 is SGHDT, CDR2 YYEEEE. The CDR3 reads CASSPQDRHYELYF. For the CDR3, the DNA is TGTGCCAGCAGCCCTCAGGACAGACACTACGAGCTGTACTTC.

The chain is built from TRBV9 and TRBJ2-7; no reliable D call. Germline V gives CDR1 SGDLS, CDR2 YYNGEE. V lost 3 bases, J lost 2 bases, and 9 bases lay in between. This CDR3 comprises 13 residues. This CDR3 reads CASSGSSAYEQYF. In nucleotides, the CDR3 is TGTGCCAGCAGCGGATCTAGTGCCTACGAGCAGTACTTC.

The rearrangement links TRBV19 to TRBJ1-6; TRBD1 might be the D (5 bases). The CDR3 length is 15 residues. V lost 6 bases to trimming and J lost 7 bases, with 16 bases between them. CDR1 and CDR2 from the germline V gene are LNHDA and SQIVND (reference sequence). The CDR3: CASRDGWGVNSPLHF. In nucleotides, the CDR3 is TGTGCCAGTAGAGATGGATGGGGCGTCAATTCACCCCTCCACTTT.

Concerning this clonotype: Given a much more abundant clone one base away, this may be a read error. V is TRBV5-6 and J is TRBJ1-1; D gene uncertain. CDR1 is SGHDT, CDR2 YYEEEE, per germline. The CDR3 is 12 amino acids. V was trimmed by 0 bases and J by 7 bases, leaving 7 bases between them. The CDR3 DNA reads as TGTGCCAGCAGCTTGGTAGGCGTTGAAGCTTTCTTT. As protein: CASSLVGVEAFF.

The CDR3 region is CASSLGLAGGQETQYF. The CDR3 DNA follows: TGTGCCAGCAGCTTGGGACTAGCGGGGGGGCAAGAGACCCAGTACTTC. The chain combines TRBV7-2 with TRBJ2-5; 16 bases are shared with TRBD2. Looked up from germline, CDR1 is SGHTA and CDR2 is FQGNSA. V was pared by 3 bases and J by 2 bases, with 0 bases of the junction left unmatched. The CDR3 runs to 16 residues.

The J gene is TRBJ2-7, the V gene TRBV5-4, with TRBD2 matching 8 bases. V trimming: 0 bases; J trimming: 0 bases; junction bases outside the gene matches: 5. CDR3 size: 16 residues. The germline V gene encodes CDR1 SGHNT and CDR2 YYREEE (reference sequence). In DNA, the CDR3 is TGTGCCAGCAGCTTGGCGGGGGGGGGGGGCTCCTACGAGCAGTACTTC. Translating gives CASSLAGGGGSYEQYF.

V usage is TRBV20-1 and J usage is TRBJ1-1; D not certain. CDR3 size: 12 residues. Between the trimmed V and J ends, which lost 2 bases and 10 bases, there was a span of 14 bases. Germline V lookup: CDR1 DFQATT, CDR2 SNEGSKA (reference sequence). CDR3 coding DNA: TGCAGTGCTAGATCCGCAGGCGGCTCAGCTTTCTTT. Protein: CSARSAGGSAFF.

This chain connects TRBV29-1 to TRBJ2-2; tentatively, D is TRBD1 (6 bases). CDR1 SQVTM and CDR2 ANQGSEA come from the germline V gene. Trimming removed 4 bases from V and 3 bases from J, with 9 bases in between. The CDR3 is 13 amino acids. The CDR3 nucleotides read TGCAGCGTTGCCGGACAGTACACCGGGGAGCTGTTTTTT. It encodes CSVAGQYTGELFF.

The table lists this clonotype with a few counts. The V call is TRBV7-8, the J call TRBJ2-7; 9 nucleotides agree with TRBD2. The germline V gene has CDR1 SGHVS and CDR2 FQNEAQ. This CDR3 has 19 residues. V dropped 2 bases and J dropped 0; count of bases not matched to a gene: 14. The CDR3 spells CASSLMRGGALGGSYEQYF. In DNA form, the CDR3 reads TGTGCCAGCAGCTTAATGCGCGGGGGGGCCTTGGGCGGCTCCTACGAGCAGTACTTC.

This clonotype was seen just once. The chain is built from TRBV5-1 and TRBJ1-1; D is possibly TRBD1 (6 bases). The ends were cut back, 4 bases at V and 7 bases at J, with 17 bases in the middle. The CDR3 runs to 14 residues. Per the germline V gene, CDR1 is SGHRS and CDR2 is YFSETQ. CDR3 in amino acids: CASSQNHPGDEAFF. In nucleotides, the CDR3 is TGCGCCAGCAGCCAAAACCACCCAGGGGATGAAGCTTTCTTT.

V and J are TRBV27 and TRBJ1-1, with TRBD1 as a possible D gene (5 bases). V was cut by 1 base and J by 0 bases, with 18 bases left in between. Per the germline V gene, CDR1 is MNHEY and CDR2 is SMNVEV (reference sequence). The CDR3 length is 18 residues. CDR3 bases: TGTGCCAGCAGTTTATACCCCCCCAGGGCTGGAATGAACACTGAAGCTTTCTTT. Translating gives CASSLYPPRAGMNTEAFF.

This chain links TRBV27 with TRBJ1-1; D unresolved. The germline gives CDR1 MNHEY, CDR2 SMNVEV (reference sequence). This CDR3 has 13 amino acids. The V end lost 7 bases, the J end lost 1 base, and 10 bases lay between the germline ends. The CDR3 here is CASTGHRNTEAFF. The CDR3 DNA follows: TGTGCCAGCACCGGCCACCGGAACACTGAAGCTTTCTTT.

Only one count was recorded for this clonotype. This rearrangement joins TRBV7-8 to TRBJ2-7, with 10 bases identical to TRBD2. Trimming at V came to 8 bases and at J to 0 bases, leaving 10 bases not matched to a gene. The CDR3 spans 16 residues. Germline V lookup: CDR1 SGHVS, CDR2 FQNEAQ. CDR3: CASGLLAGASSYEQYF. DNA of the CDR3: TGTGCCAGCGGACTCCTAGCGGGGGCCTCCTCCTACGAGCAGTACTTC.

The chain is built from TRBV5-1 and TRBJ2-2; maybe TRBD1 (6 bases). CDR3 length: 13 amino acids. Per germline, CDR1 SGHRS and CDR2 YFSETQ. V dropped 3 bases and J dropped 5 bases, with 8 bases sitting between them. CDR3 nucleotides: TGCGCCAGCAGCTCACAGGGAACCGGGGAGCTGTTTTTT. Translating gives CASSSQGTGELFF.

The genes are TRBV29-1 and TRBJ2-7; 10 bases agree with TRBD2. Germline CDR1 SQVTM, CDR2 ANQGSEA. J was trimmed by 6 bases and V by 6 bases; bases with no gene match: 11. The CDR3 runs 14 residues. In nucleotides, the CDR3 is TGCAGCGTGGGAAGCGGGAGGGCCTGGGGCGAGCAGTACTTC. It codes for CSVGSGRAWGEQYF.

The rearrangement uses TRBV20-1 and TRBJ1-1; D ambiguous. Trimming left V 3 bases short and J 0 bases short, with 8 bases between. CDR1 and CDR2 from the germline V gene are DFQATT and SNEGSKA (reference sequence). There are 13 residues in the CDR3. The CDR3 region has the DNA TGCAGTGCTAGGTCCCAGGTGAACACTGAAGCTTTCTTT. Its protein product is CSARSQVNTEAFF.

This clonotype came up many times. The chain is built from TRBV7-2 and TRBJ2-7, with D tentatively TRBD2 (6 bases). Germline loops: CDR1 SGHTA, CDR2 FQGNSA. The CDR3 extends over 13 amino acids. Trimming shortened V by 1 base and J by 5 bases, and 9 bases separated the two germline ends. DNA of the CDR3: TGTGCCAGCAGCTTAGTACCGGGGGACGAGCAGTACTTC. This codes for CASSLVPGDEQYF.

The V gene is TRBV20-1, the J gene TRBJ2-7; the D gene is possibly TRBD1 (6 bases). The CDR3 runs to 13 residues. Germline CDR1 and CDR2: DFQATT and SNEGSKA (reference sequence). V was cut by 0 bases and J by 6 bases, with 12 bases left in between. The CDR3 spells CSARDLMGAEQYF. CDR3 bases: TGCAGTGCTAGAGATTTGATGGGGGCCGAGCAGTACTTC.

The chain couples TRBV10-3 to TRBJ1-2; 8 nucleotides match TRBD1. J lost 1 base, V lost 8 bases, and 12 bases had no gene match. The germline CDR1 and CDR2 sequences are ENHRY and SYGVKD. This CDR3 is 16 amino acids long. The CDR3, as DNA: TGTGCCATCGGTTTGGGGGGGACAGGATATAACTATGGCTACACCTTC. Amino acid sequence: CAIGLGGTGYNYGYTF.

V and J are TRBV7-9 and TRBJ2-5; 14 bases are shared with TRBD2. The CDR3 totals 18 residues. Germline V gene data show CDR1 as SEHNR and CDR2 as FQNEAQ (reference sequence). V shed 6 bases and J 4 bases; nucleotides not matched to a gene: 13. This CDR3 is CASSWPGLAGGSRETQYF. CDR3 DNA sequence: TGTGCCAGCAGTTGGCCCGGACTAGCGGGGGGAAGCCGAGAGACCCAGTACTTC. The full variable domain, in which reference TRBV7-9 and TRBJ2-5 provide the parts outside the CDR3, is DTGVSQNPRHKITKRGQNVTFRCDPISEHNRLYWYRQTLGQGPEFLTYFQNEAQLEKSRLLSDRFSAERPKGSFSTLEIQRTEQGDSAMYLCASSWPGLAGGSRETQYFGPGTRLLVL.

CDR3 DNA: TGTGCCAGCAGTGCGGGAGAAATGGGCACAGATACGCAGTATTTT. Amino acid sequence: CASSAGEMGTDTQYF. The J gene is TRBJ2-3, the V gene TRBV2, with a weak D call TRBD2 (6 bases). V shed 4 bases and J shed 1 base, with 12 bases lying between them. Germline CDR1 SNHLY, CDR2 FYNNEI. There are 15 residues in the CDR3.

This clonotype has just a few counts. CDR3 sequence reads: CASSSLAGRTYGYTF. As DNA, the CDR3 is TGTGCCAGCAGCTCCCTGGCGGGCAGGACTTATGGCTACACCTTC. The chain employs TRBV7-9 and TRBJ1-2; D is undetermined. In germline, CDR1 is SEHNR, CDR2 FQNEAQ (reference sequence). The V end was cut by 4 bases, the J end by 5 bases, with 17 bases between. The CDR3 spans 15 residues.

The chain couples TRBV4-3 to TRBJ1-2, with D maybe TRBD1 (6 bases). The CDR3 extends over 16 amino acids. In germline, CDR1 is LGHNA, CDR2 YSLEER. Deletions cut 1 base from V and 6 bases from J, with 18 bases between. The CDR3 DNA is TGCGCCAGCAGCCAAGTTGGAAGGGGGTTGAGGGATGGCTACACCTTC. Amino acids: CASSQVGRGLRDGYTF.

The chain carries TRBV20-1 and TRBJ2-1; 10 nucleotides line up with TRBD2. The CDR3 extends over 18 amino acids. The V gene's germline CDR1 is DFQATT and CDR2 SNEGSKA (reference sequence). V shed 5 bases and J 4 bases; nucleotides not matched to a gene: 17. CDR3 region: CSAPRGVSSGGNYNEQFF. The CDR3 nucleotides read TGCAGTGCTCCACGCGGGGTGTCTAGCGGGGGAAATTACAATGAGCAGTTCTTC.

This chain joins TRBV10-3 and TRBJ2-2, with 9 bases that match TRBD1. CDR3 length equals 17 residues. Germline V lookup: CDR1 ENHRY, CDR2 SYGVKD. V was clipped by 6 bases and J by 5 bases; unmatched bases: 13. The chain's CDR3 is CAISSGTGIGGTGELFF. The CDR3 region has the DNA TGTGCCATCAGCTCCGGGACAGGGATAGGGGGAACCGGGGAGCTGTTTTTT.